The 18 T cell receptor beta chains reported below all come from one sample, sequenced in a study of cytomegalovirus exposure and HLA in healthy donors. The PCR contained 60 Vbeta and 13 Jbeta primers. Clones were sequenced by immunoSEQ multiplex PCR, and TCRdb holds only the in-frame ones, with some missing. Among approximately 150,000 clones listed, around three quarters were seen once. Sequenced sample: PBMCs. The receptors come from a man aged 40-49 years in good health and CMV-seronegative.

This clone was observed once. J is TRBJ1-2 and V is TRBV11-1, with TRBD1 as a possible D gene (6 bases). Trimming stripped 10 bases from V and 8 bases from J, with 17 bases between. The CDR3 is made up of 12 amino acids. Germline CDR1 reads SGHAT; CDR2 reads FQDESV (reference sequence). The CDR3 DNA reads TGTGCCACCGGCGCTCCGGGGGGCGGCTACACCTTC. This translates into CATGAPGGGYTF.

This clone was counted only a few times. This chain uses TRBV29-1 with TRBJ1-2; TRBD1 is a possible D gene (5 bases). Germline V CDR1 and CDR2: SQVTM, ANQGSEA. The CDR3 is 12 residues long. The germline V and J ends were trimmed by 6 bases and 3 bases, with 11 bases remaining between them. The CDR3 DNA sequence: TGCAGCGTCCTCAGGGAAGACTATGGCTACACCTTC. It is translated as CSVLREDYGYTF.

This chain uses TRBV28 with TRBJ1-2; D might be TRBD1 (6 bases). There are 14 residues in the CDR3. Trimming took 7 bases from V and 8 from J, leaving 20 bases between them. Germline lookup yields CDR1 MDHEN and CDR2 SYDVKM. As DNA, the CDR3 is TGTGCCAGCACCCTGGGGGGGGGCGGAGGAGGCTACACCTTC. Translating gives CASTLGGGGGGYTF.

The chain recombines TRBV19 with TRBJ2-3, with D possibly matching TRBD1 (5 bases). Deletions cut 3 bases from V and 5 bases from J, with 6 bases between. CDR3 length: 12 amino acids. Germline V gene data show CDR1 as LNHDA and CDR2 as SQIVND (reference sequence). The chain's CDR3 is CASSIQGDTQYF. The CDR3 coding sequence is TGTGCCAGTAGTATCCAGGGAGATACGCAGTATTTT.

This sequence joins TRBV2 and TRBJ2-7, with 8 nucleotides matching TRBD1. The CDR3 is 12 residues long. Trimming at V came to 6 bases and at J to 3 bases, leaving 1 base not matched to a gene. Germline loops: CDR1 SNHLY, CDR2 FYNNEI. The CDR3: CASRGQVYEQYF. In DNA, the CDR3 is TGTGCCAGCAGGGGACAGGTCTACGAGCAGTACTTC.

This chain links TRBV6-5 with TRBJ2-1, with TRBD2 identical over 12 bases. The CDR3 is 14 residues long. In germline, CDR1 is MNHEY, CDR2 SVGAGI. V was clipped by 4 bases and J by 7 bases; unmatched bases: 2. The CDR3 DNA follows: TGTGCCAGCAGTTGGACTAGCGGGATGAATGAGCAGTTCTTC. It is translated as CASSWTSGMNEQFF.

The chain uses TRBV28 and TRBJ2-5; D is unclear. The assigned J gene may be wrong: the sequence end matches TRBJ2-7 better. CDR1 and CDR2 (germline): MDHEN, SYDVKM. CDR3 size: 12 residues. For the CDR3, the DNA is TGTGCCAGCAGTCTTAGTAACCACGAGCAGTACTTC. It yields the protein CASSLSNHEQYF.

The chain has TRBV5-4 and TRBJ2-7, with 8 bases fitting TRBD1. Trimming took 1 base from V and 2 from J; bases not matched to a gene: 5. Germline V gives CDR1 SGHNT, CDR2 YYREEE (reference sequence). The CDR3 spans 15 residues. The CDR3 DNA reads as TGTGCCAGCAGCTTGTCCCAGACAGGGGCCTACGAGCAGTACTTC. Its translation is CASSLSQTGAYEQYF.

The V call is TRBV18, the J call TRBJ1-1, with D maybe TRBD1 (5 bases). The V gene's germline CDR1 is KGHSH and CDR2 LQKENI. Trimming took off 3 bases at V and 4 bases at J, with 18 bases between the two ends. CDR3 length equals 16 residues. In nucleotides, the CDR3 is TGTGCCAGCTCACCCCCCTCAGGGCCCAAGGGCACTGAAGCTTTCTTT. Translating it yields CASSPPSGPKGTEAFF.

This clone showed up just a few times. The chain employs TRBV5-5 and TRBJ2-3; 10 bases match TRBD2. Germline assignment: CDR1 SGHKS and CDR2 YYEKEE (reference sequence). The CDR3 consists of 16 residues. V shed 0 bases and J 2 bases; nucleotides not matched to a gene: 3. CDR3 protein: CASSLGLAGDTDTQYF. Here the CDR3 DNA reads TGTGCCAGCAGCTTGGGGCTAGCGGGAGACACAGATACGCAGTATTTT.

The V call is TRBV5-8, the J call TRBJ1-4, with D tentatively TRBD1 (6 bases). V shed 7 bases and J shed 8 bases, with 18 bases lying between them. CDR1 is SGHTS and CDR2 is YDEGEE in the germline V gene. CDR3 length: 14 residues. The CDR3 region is CASALRGAEEKLFF. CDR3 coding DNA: TGTGCCAGCGCCCTTCGGGGGGCTGAGGAAAAACTGTTTTTT.

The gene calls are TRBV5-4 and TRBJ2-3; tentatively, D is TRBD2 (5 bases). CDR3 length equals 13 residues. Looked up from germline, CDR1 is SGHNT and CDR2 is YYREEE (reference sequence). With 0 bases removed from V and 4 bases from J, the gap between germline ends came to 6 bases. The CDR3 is CASSLVGADTQYF. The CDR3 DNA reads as TGTGCCAGCAGCTTGGTCGGGGCAGATACGCAGTATTTT.

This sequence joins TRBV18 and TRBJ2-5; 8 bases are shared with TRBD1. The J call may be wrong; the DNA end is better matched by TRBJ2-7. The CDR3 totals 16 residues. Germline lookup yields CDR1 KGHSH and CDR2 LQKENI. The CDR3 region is CASSPFHTDRVYEQYF. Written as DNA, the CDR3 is TGTGCCAGCTCACCGTTTCATACGGACAGGGTATACGAGCAGTACTTC.

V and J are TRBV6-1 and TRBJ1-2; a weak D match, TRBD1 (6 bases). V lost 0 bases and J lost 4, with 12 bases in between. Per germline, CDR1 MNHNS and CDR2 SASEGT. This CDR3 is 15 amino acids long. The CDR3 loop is CASSEAPTQGYGYTF. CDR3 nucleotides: TGTGCCAGCAGTGAAGCGCCCACACAGGGCTATGGCTACACCTTC.

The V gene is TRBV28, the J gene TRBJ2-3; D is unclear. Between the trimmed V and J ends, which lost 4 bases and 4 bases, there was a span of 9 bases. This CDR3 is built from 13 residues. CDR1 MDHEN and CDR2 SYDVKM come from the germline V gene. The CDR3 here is CASSSTWSDTQYF. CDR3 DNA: TGTGCCAGCAGTTCTACTTGGTCAGATACGCAGTATTTT. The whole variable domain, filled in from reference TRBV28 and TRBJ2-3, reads DVKVTQSSRYLVKRTGEKVFLECVQDMDHENMFWYRQDPGLGLRLIYFSYDVKMKEKGDIPEGYSVSREKKERFSLILESASTNQTSMYLCASSSTWSDTQYFGPGTRLTVL.

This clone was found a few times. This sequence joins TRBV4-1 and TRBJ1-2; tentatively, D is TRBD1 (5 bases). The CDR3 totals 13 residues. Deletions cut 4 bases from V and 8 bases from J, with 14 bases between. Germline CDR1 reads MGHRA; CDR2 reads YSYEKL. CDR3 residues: CASSRTGGDGYTF. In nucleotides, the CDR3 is TGCGCCAGCAGCCGAACGGGCGGGGACGGCTACACCTTC.

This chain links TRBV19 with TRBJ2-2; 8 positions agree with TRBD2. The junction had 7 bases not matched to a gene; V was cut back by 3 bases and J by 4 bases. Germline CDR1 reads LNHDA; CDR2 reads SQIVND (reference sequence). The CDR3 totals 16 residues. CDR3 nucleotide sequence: TGTGCCAGTAGTATCTCCCCCGGGGGGGTCACCGGGGAGCTGTTTTTT. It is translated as CASSISPGGVTGELFF.

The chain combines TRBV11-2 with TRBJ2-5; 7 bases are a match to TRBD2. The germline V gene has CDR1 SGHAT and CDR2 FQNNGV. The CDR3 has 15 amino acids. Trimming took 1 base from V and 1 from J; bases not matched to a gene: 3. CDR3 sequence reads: CASSLGEGIQETQYF. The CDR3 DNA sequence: TGTGCCAGCAGCTTAGGGGAGGGGATCCAAGAGACCCAGTACTTC.